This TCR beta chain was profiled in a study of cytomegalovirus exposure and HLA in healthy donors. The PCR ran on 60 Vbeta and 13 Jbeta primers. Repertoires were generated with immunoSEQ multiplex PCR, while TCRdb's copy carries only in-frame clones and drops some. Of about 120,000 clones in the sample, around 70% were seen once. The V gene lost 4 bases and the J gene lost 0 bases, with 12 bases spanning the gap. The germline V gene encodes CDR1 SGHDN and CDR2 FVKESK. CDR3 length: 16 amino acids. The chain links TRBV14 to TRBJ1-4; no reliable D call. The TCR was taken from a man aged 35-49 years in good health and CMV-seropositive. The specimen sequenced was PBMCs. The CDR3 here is CASSLNSRATNEKLFF. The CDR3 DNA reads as TGTGCCAGCAGCCTCAATTCCCGGGCAACTAATGAAAAACTGTTTTTT.